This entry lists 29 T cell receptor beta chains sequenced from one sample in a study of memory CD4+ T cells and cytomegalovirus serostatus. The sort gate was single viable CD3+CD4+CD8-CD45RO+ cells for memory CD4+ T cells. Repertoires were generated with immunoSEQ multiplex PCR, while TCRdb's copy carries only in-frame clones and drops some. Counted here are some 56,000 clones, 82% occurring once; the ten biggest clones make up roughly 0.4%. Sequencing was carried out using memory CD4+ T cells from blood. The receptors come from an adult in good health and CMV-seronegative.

The DNA for the CDR3 is TGTGCCAGCAGTTCGCAACTAGCGGGGGCTGAGACCCAGTACTTC. This codes for CASSSQLAGAETQYF. This chain connects TRBV28 to TRBJ2-5; 11 bases match TRBD2. Germline V gives CDR1 MDHEN, CDR2 SYDVKM. The V and J ends lost 4 bases and 5 bases, in that order; junction bases with no gene match: 6. The CDR3 spans 15 residues.

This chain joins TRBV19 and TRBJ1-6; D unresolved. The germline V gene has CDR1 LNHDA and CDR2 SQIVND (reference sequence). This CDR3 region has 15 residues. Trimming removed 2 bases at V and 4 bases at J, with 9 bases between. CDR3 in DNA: TGTGCCAGTAGTATAAAGAGGATATATAATTCACCCCTCCACTTT. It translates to CASSIKRIYNSPLHF. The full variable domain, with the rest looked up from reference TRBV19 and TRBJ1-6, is DGGITQSPKYLFRKEGQNVTLSCEQNLNHDAMYWYRQDPGQGLRLIYYSQIVNDFQKGDIAEGYSVSREKKESFPLTVTSAQKNPTAFYLCASSIKRIYNSPLHFGNGTRLTVT.

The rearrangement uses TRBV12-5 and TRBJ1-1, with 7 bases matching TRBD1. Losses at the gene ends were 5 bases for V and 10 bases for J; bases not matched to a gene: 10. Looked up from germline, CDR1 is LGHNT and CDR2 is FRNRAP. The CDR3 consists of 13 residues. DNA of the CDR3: TGTGCTAGTGGTCGAACAGGGGTCCGCGGAGCTTTCTTT. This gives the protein CASGRTGVRGAFF. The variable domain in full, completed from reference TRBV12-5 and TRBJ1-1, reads DARVTQTPRHKVTEMGQEVTMRCQPILGHNTVFWYRQTMMQGLELLAYFRNRAPLDDSGMPKDRFSAEMPDATLATLKIQPSEPRDSAVYFCASGRTGVRGAFFGQGTRLTVV.

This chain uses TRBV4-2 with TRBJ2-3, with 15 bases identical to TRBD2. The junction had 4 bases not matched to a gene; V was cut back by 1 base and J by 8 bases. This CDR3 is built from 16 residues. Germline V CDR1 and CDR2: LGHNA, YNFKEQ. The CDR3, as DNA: TGTGCCAGCAGCCAAGGGACTAGCGGGGGGGTTGCTACGCAGTATTTT. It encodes CASSQGTSGGVATQYF.

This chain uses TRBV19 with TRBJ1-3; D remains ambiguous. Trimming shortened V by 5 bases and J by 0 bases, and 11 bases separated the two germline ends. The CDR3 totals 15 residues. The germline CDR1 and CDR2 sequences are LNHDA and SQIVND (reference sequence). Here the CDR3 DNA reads TGTGCCAGTAGTTATGGACTCACCTCTGGAAACACCATATATTTT. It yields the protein CASSYGLTSGNTIYF.

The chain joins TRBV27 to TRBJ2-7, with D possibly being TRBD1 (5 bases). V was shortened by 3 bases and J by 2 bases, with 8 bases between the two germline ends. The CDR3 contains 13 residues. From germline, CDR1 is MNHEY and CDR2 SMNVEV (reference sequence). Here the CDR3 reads CASSLAGPYEQYF. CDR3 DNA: TGTGCCAGCAGTTTGGCAGGGCCCTACGAGCAGTACTTC.

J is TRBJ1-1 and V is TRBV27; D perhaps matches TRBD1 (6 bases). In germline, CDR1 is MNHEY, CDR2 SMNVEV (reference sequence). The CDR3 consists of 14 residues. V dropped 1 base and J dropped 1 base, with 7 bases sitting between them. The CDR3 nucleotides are TGTGCCAGCAGTTTATGGGGGGCGAACACTGAAGCTTTCTTT. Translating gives CASSLWGANTEAFF.

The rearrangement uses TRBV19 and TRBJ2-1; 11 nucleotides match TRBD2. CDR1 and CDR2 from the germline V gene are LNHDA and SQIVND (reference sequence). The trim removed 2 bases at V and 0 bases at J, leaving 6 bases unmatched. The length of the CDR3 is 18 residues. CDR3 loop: CASSIRPSGGSSYNEQFF. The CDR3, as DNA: TGTGCCAGTAGTATAAGGCCTAGCGGGGGGAGCTCCTACAATGAGCAGTTCTTC.

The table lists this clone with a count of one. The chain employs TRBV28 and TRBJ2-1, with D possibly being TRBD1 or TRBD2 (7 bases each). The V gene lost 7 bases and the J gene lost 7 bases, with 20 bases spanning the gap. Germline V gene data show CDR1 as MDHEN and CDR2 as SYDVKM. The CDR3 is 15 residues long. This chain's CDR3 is CASTQGGGLWNEQFF. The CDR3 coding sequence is TGTGCCAGCACCCAGGGGGGGGGCCTATGGAATGAGCAGTTCTTC.

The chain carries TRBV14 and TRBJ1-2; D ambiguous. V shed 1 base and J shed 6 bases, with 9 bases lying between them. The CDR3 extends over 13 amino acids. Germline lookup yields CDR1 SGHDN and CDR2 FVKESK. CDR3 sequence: CASSQGPWDGYTF. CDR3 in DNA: TGTGCCAGCAGCCAAGGGCCGTGGGATGGCTACACCTTC.

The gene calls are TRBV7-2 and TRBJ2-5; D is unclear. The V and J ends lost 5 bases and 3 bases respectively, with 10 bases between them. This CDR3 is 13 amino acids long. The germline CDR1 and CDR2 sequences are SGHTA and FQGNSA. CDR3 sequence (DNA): TGTGCCAGCAGCCAAGACCGTAAAGAGACCCAGTACTTC. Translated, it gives CASSQDRKETQYF.

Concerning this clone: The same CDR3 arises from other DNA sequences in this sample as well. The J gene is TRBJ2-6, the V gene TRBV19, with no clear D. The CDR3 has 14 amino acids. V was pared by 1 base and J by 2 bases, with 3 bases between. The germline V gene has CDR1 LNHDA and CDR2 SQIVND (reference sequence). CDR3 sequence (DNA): TGTGCCAGTAGTATAGCAGCTGGGGCCAACGTCCTGACTTTC. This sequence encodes CASSIAAGANVLTF.

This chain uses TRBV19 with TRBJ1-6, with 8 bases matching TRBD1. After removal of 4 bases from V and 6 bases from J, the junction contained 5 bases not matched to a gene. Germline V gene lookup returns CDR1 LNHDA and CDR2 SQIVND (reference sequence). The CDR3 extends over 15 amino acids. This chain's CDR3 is CASSTTGASNSPLHF. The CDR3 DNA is TGTGCCAGTAGTACGACAGGGGCATCTAATTCACCCCTCCACTTT.

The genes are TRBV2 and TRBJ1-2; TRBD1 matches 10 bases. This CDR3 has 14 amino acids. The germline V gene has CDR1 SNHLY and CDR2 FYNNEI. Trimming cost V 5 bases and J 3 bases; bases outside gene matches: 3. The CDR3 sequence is CASSLGQGDYGYTF. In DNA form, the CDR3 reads TGTGCCAGCAGTCTCGGACAGGGGGACTATGGCTACACCTTC.

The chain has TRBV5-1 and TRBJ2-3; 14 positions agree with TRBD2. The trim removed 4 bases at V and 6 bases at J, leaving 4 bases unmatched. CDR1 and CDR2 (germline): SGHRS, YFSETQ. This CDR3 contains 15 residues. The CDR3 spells CASSGGLAGVDTQYF. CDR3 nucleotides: TGCGCCAGCAGCGGGGGACTAGCGGGGGTGGATACGCAGTATTTT.

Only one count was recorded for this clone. The CDR3 DNA sequence: TGTGCCAGCAGCTTCATTCGGGCTGAAGCTTTCTTT. Translated: CASSFIRAEAFF. The chain joins TRBV7-2 to TRBJ1-1; unclear D gene. Germline CDR1 SGHTA, CDR2 FQGNSA. Trimming took 3 bases from V and 6 from J, leaving 8 bases between them. The CDR3 is 12 residues long. Drawing the rest from reference TRBV7-2 and TRBJ1-1, the complete variable domain is GAGVSQSPSNKVTEKGKDVELRCDPISGHTALYWYRQSLGQGLEFLIYFQGNSAPDKSGLPSDRFSAERTGGSVSTLTIQRTQQEDSAVYLCASSFIRAEAFFGQGTRLTVV.

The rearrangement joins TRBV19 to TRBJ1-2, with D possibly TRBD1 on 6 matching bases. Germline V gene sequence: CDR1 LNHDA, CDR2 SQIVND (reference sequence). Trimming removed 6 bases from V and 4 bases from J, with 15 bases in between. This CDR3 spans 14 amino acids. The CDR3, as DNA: TGTGCCAGTAGCCAGAGACAGGACCCCTATGGCTACACCTTC. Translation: CASSQRQDPYGYTF.

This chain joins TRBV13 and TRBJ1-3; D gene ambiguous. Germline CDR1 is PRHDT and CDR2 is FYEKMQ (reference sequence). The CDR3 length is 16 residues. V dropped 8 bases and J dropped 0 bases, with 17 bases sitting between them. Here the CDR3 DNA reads TGTGCCAGCGATATTTCTAGGACCTTCTCTGGAAACACCATATATTTT. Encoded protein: CASDISRTFSGNTIYF.

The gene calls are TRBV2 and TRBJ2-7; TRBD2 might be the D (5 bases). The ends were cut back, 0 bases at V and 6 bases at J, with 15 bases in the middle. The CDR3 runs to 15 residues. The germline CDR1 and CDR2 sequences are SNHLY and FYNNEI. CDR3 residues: CASSEARSGTGEQYF. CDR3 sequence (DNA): TGTGCCAGCAGTGAAGCGAGGAGCGGAACGGGCGAGCAGTACTTC.

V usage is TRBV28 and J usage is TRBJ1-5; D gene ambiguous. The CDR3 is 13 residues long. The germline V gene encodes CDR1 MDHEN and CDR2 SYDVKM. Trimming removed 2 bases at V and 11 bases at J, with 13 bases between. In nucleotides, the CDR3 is TGTGCCAGCAGTTTAAGGGATTCTCGGTCCCAGCATTTT. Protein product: CASSLRDSRSQHF.

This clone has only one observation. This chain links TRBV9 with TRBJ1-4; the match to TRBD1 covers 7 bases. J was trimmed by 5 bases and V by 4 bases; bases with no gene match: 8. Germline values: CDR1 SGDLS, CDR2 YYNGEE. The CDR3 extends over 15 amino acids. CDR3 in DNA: TGTGCCAGCAGCATTATGCCGGGACAGAATGAAAAACTGTTTTTT. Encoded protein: CASSIMPGQNEKLFF.

CDR3 amino acids: CASSPGQGWAWANVLTF. The CDR3 nucleotides read TGTGCCAGCTCACCGGGACAGGGTTGGGCATGGGCCAACGTCCTGACTTTC. The chain has TRBV18 and TRBJ2-6; 9 nucleotides align to TRBD1. V was pared by 3 bases and J by 5 bases, with 8 bases of the junction left unmatched. The length of the CDR3 is 17 residues. Per germline, CDR1 KGHSH and CDR2 LQKENI.

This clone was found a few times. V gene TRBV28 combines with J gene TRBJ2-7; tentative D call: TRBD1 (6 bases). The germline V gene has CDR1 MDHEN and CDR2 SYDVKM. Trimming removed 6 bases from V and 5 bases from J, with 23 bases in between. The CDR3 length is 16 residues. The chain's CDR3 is CASSGPLNRVIDEQYF. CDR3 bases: TGTGCCAGCAGCGGCCCTTTAAACAGGGTAATCGACGAGCAGTACTTC. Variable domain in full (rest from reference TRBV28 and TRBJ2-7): DVKVTQSSRYLVKRTGEKVFLECVQDMDHENMFWYRQDPGLGLRLIYFSYDVKMKEKGDIPEGYSVSREKKERFSLILESASTNQTSMYLCASSGPLNRVIDEQYFGPGTRLTVT.

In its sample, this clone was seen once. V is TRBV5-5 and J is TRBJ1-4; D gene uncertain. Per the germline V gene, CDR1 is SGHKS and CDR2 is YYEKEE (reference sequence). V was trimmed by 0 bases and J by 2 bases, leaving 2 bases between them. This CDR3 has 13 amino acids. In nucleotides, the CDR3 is TGTGCCAGCAGCTTGGCCACTAATGAAAAACTGTTTTTT. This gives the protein CASSLATNEKLFF.

The CDR3 protein is CASSLAAGHPDTQYF. CDR3 coding DNA: TGTGCCAGCAGCTTAGCCGCAGGGCATCCAGATACGCAGTATTTT. V is TRBV11-3 and J is TRBJ2-3, with D maybe TRBD1 (5 bases). This CDR3 has 15 amino acids. Germline values: CDR1 SGHNT, CDR2 YENEEA. Trimming took off 1 base at V and 4 bases at J, with 12 bases between the two ends.

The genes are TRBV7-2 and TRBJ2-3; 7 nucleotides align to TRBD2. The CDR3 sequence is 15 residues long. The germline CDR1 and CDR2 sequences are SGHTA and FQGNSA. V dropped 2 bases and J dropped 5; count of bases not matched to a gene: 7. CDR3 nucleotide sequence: TGTGCCAGCAGCTTAAGAATGAAGCGGGGAGATACGCAGTATTTT. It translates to CASSLRMKRGDTQYF.

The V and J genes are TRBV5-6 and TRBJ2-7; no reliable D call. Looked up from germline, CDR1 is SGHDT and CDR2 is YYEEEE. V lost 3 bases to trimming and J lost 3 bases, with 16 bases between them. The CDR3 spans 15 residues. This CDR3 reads CASSWSGVGSYEQYF. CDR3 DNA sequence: TGTGCCAGCAGCTGGTCTGGGGTGGGTAGCTACGAGCAGTACTTC.

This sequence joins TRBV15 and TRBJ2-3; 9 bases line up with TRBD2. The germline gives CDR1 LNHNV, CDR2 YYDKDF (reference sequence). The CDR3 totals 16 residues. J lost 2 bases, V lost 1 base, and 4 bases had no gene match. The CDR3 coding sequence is TGTGCCACCAGCAGAGGGGGCGGGGGGGTCACAGATACGCAGTATTTT. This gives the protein CATSRGGGGVTDTQYF.

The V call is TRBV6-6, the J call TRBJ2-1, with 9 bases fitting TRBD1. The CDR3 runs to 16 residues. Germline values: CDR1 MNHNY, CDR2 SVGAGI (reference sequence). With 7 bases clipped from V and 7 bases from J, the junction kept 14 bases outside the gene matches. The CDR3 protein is CASTREHRTGDNEQFF. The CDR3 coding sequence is TGTGCCAGCACCCGGGAACACCGGACAGGGGATAATGAGCAGTTCTTC.